Listed below are T cell receptor beta chains from one sample, sequenced in a study of glioma-infiltrating T cells. MiXCR, run by TCRdb on the multiplex PCR reads, gives a single entry per CDR3 protein. This repertoire shows around 350,000 distinct CDR3 sequences, roughly two fifths found once; its top ten account for 12%. The material sequenced was glioma tissue, nonneoplastic brain tissue, or PBMCs (not recorded which). These receptors were collected from a human donor with low-grade glioma or glioblastoma, undergoing nonglioma brain surgery, or in good health (not recorded which). Both conserved end residues are trimmed from each CDR3.

V	CDR3
TRBV28	ASSLDTRRPKYTQY
TRBV27	ASSPRPGQNIQY
TRBV20-1	SPGYHTDTQY
TRBV4-1	ASSQTGPDGYT
TRBV5-1	ASSLVGTGTWETQY
TRBV5-1	ASSLFPGLADTGELF
TRBV7-2	ASSTLAGGVTDTQY
TRBV7-9	ASRRDTGYGYT
TRBV7-8	ASSLGLGLAEDQETQY
TRBV7-9	ASSWDRDHEQY
TRBV6-1	ASRYGGEQF
TRBV28	ASSFEGLEQETQY
TRBV20-1	SARRMRTDTQY
TRBV7-6	ASSLERGRETQY
TRBV15	ATSRDDQPQH
TRBV5-1	ASSRRGHYYGYT
TRBV20-1	SARVGSGYDEQY
TRBV6-1	ASSEQAWDRGFTDTQY
TRBV20-1	SARARWGGYEQY
TRBV7-2	ASSPAGIGDTQY
TRBV4-1	ASSHPAGQRGYEQY
TRBV20-1	SARASRDRVLYEQY
TRBV27	ASSSQQGNEQF
TRBV7-2	ASSSFMSLAGDYNEQF
TRBV7-9	ASTPQGSMSYEQY
TRBV20-1	SARQLAYQETQY
TRBV25-1	ASSESHPVGNEQY
TRBV4-2	ASSQGTGLYEQY
TRBV6-1	ASSETSLYNEQF
TRBV28	ASSLRLAGLSTDTQY
TRBV20-1	SAKGQANGELF
TRBV6-2/TRBV6-3	ASSIGRDSGANVLT
TRBV28	ASRASRGKNIQY
TRBV28	ASTIDRATRGYT
TRBV6-2/TRBV6-3	ASKPVWTRDLNNEQF
TRBV5-4	ASSSLRGESFYEQY
TRBV7-2	ASSLWSSRGTDTQY
TRBV4-1	ASSQDLGRLNTEAF
TRBV29-1	SVEDRRSSTDTQY
TRBV4-3	ASSQDPLAGNYYEQY
TRBV18	ASSPSRRTDTQY
TRBV5-1	ASILERRAYEQY
TRBV27	ASRGTGWIAGELF
TRBV10-1	ASVGTGYSNQPQH
TRBV4-3	ASSQDLGHHNYGYT
TRBV3-1	ASGSGTNEQY
TRBV28	ASAPANYNYGYT
TRBV4-2	ASSQDVSGLGGYT
TRBV28	ASSLTSPGRKETQY
TRBV6-2/TRBV6-3	ASTGGTWQPQH
TRBV7-9	ASSSTAGNQPQH
TRBV3-1	ASSPLTLRNEQF
TRBV7-9	ASSARLQRPSDTQY
TRBV7-2	ASSFFGPKNIQY
TRBV7-2	ASSRSGLLRETQY
TRBV15	ATSSAELSSYNEQF
TRBV6-1	ATTPGYSGRADNEQF
TRBV7-2	ASSRISSTGELF
TRBV15	ATSRDRTYYNEQF
TRBV4-1	ASSVNYRAGYEQY